Listed here are 20 T cell receptor beta chains from one sample, sequenced in a study of blood T cell repertoires in COVID-19. Profiling relied on immunoSEQ multiplex PCR, and the TCRdb table lists in-frame clones only, not all of them. In the table there are 100,000 to 150,000 clones, 81% of which are singletons. The sequenced sample was peripheral blood. The source is a man aged 25-45 years with COVID-19, enrolled during active disease.

On this clone itself: The same CDR3 is also encoded by other DNA sequences in this sample. The chain recombines TRBV9 with TRBJ2-3, with D possibly being TRBD2 (6 bases). Germline lookup yields CDR1 SGDLS and CDR2 YYNGEE. V was shortened by 0 bases and J by 2 bases, with 10 bases between the two germline ends. The CDR3 runs to 15 residues. The CDR3 DNA sequence: TGTGCCAGCAGCGTAGGGCTAGCGTCCACAGATACGCAGTATTTT. Amino acids: CASSVGLASTDTQYF.

The V and J genes are TRBV6-5 and TRBJ1-1; D perhaps matches TRBD1 (5 bases). The V gene's germline CDR1 is MNHEY and CDR2 SVGAGI. Trimming removed 6 bases at V and 3 bases at J, with 11 bases between. This CDR3 comprises 13 residues. The chain's CDR3 is CASRIRVYTEAFF. The DNA for the CDR3 is TGTGCCAGCAGGATCAGGGTTTACACTGAAGCTTTCTTT.

The chain couples TRBV28 to TRBJ2-7, with D unresolved. Looked up from germline, CDR1 is MDHEN and CDR2 is SYDVKM. This CDR3 spans 13 amino acids. The V gene lost 5 bases and the J gene lost 2 bases, with 10 bases spanning the gap. CDR3 in amino acids: CASSPTTAYEQYF. CDR3 in DNA: TGTGCCAGCAGTCCCACTACCGCCTACGAGCAGTACTTC. Full variable domain (outside the CDR3, taken from reference TRBV28 and TRBJ2-7): DVKVTQSSRYLVKRTGEKVFLECVQDMDHENMFWYRQDPGLGLRLIYFSYDVKMKEKGDIPEGYSVSREKKERFSLILESASTNQTSMYLCASSPTTAYEQYFGPGTRLTVT.

The V and J genes are TRBV6-2 or TRBV6-3 and TRBJ1-2, with D perhaps matching TRBD1 (5 bases). Per the germline V gene, CDR1 is MNHEY and CDR2 is SVGEGT. The CDR3 runs to 16 residues. Trimming left V 3 bases short and J 0 bases short, with 14 bases between. The CDR3 nucleotides are TGTGCCAGCAGTTATGGCAGGGATTCTCCTAACTATGGCTACACCTTC. It translates to CASSYGRDSPNYGYTF.

Comments on this clone: Germline is not matched at one junction end, which may reflect a read error. The chain employs TRBV28 and TRBJ1-2, with 10 bases matching TRBD1. The CDR3 consists of 16 residues. Germline V gene data show CDR1 as MDHEN and CDR2 as SYDVKM. The DNA for the CDR3 is TGTGCCAGCAATTTACCGGGACAGGGGACTAACTATGGCTACACCTTC. Protein sequence: CASNLPGQGTNYGYTF.

V usage is TRBV11-3 and J usage is TRBJ1-2, with a weak D call TRBD1 (6 bases). Trimming pared 1 base from V and 8 bases from J, leaving 11 bases between. This CDR3 comprises 13 residues. CDR1 is SGHNT and CDR2 is YENEEA in the germline V gene. The CDR3: CASSLVGARGYTF. The CDR3 region has the DNA TGTGCCAGCAGCTTAGTGGGGGCGCGGGGCTACACCTTC.

The chain combines TRBV6-1 with TRBJ1-2; D is possibly TRBD1 (5 bases). Trimming took 2 bases from V and 3 from J, leaving 10 bases between them. Germline V CDR1 and CDR2: MNHNS, SASEGT. The CDR3 is 14 residues long. The CDR3 reads CASSEPGQDYGYTF. CDR3 nucleotide sequence: TGTGCCAGCAGTGAACCCGGACAAGACTATGGCTACACCTTC.

This clone has just one count. CDR3 amino acids: CAWSVWAGVNTEAFF. As DNA, the CDR3 is TGTGCCTGGAGTGTATGGGCCGGGGTGAACACTGAAGCTTTCTTT. The chain has TRBV30 and TRBJ1-1; unclear D gene. Trimming shortened V by 0 bases and J by 0 bases, and 11 bases separated the two germline ends. The CDR3 consists of 15 residues. Germline V CDR1 and CDR2: GTSNPN, SVGIG (reference sequence).

This chain connects TRBV5-8 to TRBJ2-1; 8 bases are a match to TRBD2. The CDR3 totals 15 residues. Germline loops: CDR1 SGHTS, CDR2 YDEGEE. Trimming took 3 bases from V and 8 from J; bases not matched to a gene: 10. The CDR3 bases are TGTGCCAGCAGCTGGTGGGCGGGGGGTTCGGATGAGCAGTTCTTC. It specifies CASSWWAGGSDEQFF.

The chain is built from TRBV5-1 and TRBJ2-7, with 8 positions matching TRBD1. This CDR3 has 16 residues. Germline values: CDR1 SGHRS, CDR2 YFSETQ. The V and J ends lost 3 bases and 7 bases, in that order; junction bases with no gene match: 15. The CDR3 DNA follows: TGCGCCAGCAGCTCCCGCCGACAGGGGCTGAAGAATGAGCAGTACTTC. It encodes CASSSRRQGLKNEQYF.

The J gene is TRBJ2-3, the V gene TRBV6-2 or TRBV6-3; 9 bases are shared with TRBD2. V was pared by 6 bases and J by 2 bases, with 30 bases of the junction left unmatched. Germline CDR1 is MNHEY and CDR2 is SVGEGT. This CDR3 is 23 amino acids long. Here the CDR3 DNA reads TGTGCCAGCAGCCGCTCCCCCAGACTAGCGGTTGTTAAAGGGGCCTTATCCACAGATACGCAGTATTTT. Translated, it gives CASSRSPRLAVVKGALSTDTQYF.

This chain connects TRBV7-2 to TRBJ1-1; a weak D match, TRBD1 (5 bases). This CDR3 is built from 15 residues. The ends were cut back, 3 bases at V and 2 bases at J, with 13 bases in the middle. Germline V lookup: CDR1 SGHTA, CDR2 FQGNSA. The CDR3 protein is CASSLIAGKNTEAFF. The CDR3 DNA reads as TGTGCCAGCAGCTTGATTGCAGGGAAAAACACTGAAGCTTTCTTT.

This clone showed up just once. The rearrangement uses TRBV4-1 and TRBJ2-1; D call uncertain. V was pared by 1 base and J by 3 bases, with 4 bases between. Per germline, CDR1 MGHRA and CDR2 YSYEKL. The CDR3 covers 13 residues. CDR3 in DNA: TGCGCCAGCAGCCAAGCCTACTACAATGAGCAGTTCTTC. Its translation is CASSQAYYNEQFF.

This clone was seen once. CDR3 coding DNA: TGTGCCAGCAGTGGGATACGACAGGGGATGAAAGAGAAGTATGGCTACACCTTC. Translated: CASSGIRQGMKEKYGYTF. V gene TRBV6-1 combines with J gene TRBJ1-2, with 8 positions matching TRBD1. Trimming took 4 bases from V and 5 from J; bases not matched to a gene: 18. CDR1 MNHNS and CDR2 SASEGT come from the germline V gene. This CDR3 is 18 amino acids long.

This clone turned up a few times. The chain carries TRBV6-5 and TRBJ2-5, with 7 nucleotides matching TRBD2. The CDR3 runs to 13 residues. Trimming cost V 8 bases and J 4 bases; bases outside gene matches: 7. Germline CDR1 MNHEY, CDR2 SVGAGI. DNA for the CDR3: TGTGCCAGCTTGGGAGGGGAAGGAGAGACCCAGTACTTC. Its protein is CASLGGEGETQYF.

The V call is TRBV5-1, the J call TRBJ2-1, with TRBD2 matching 7 bases. Germline lookup yields CDR1 SGHRS and CDR2 YFSETQ. This CDR3 region has 15 residues. Trimming at V came to 1 base and at J to 1 base, leaving 2 bases not matched to a gene. The CDR3 is CASSLLGGSYNEQFF. The CDR3 DNA sequence: TGCGCCAGCAGCTTGTTGGGGGGGTCCTACAATGAGCAGTTCTTC.

The V gene is TRBV6-5, the J gene TRBJ2-7, with D tentatively TRBD2 (5 bases). This CDR3 has 14 residues. V shed 5 bases and J shed 2 bases, with 13 bases lying between them. Germline V lookup: CDR1 MNHEY, CDR2 SVGAGI. The CDR3 DNA follows: TGTGCCAGCAGTAGGCGAAGAGGGACCTACGAGCAGTACTTC. Translation: CASSRRRGTYEQYF.

V and J are TRBV11-3 and TRBJ2-3; D is undetermined. This CDR3 is 13 amino acids long. Trimming removed 6 bases at V and 6 bases at J, with 13 bases between. CDR1 and CDR2 (germline): SGHNT, YENEEA. CDR3 nucleotide sequence: TGTGCCAGCAGTCGTACTACGTGGGATACGCAGTATTTT. This encodes CASSRTTWDTQYF.

The rearrangement links TRBV7-9 to TRBJ1-1; TRBD1 aligns across 10 bases. V lost 0 bases to trimming and J lost 6 bases; unmatched junction nucleotides: 13. Germline CDR1 reads SEHNR; CDR2 reads FQNEAQ (reference sequence). The CDR3 is 18 residues long. The CDR3 spells CASSLAILRQGAGPEAFF. The CDR3 region has the DNA TGTGCCAGCAGCTTAGCGATTTTGAGACAGGGGGCGGGCCCTGAAGCTTTCTTT.

J is TRBJ2-5 and V is TRBV29-1; the D gene is possibly TRBD2 (6 bases). Germline V CDR1 and CDR2: SQVTM, ANQGSEA. CDR3 length: 13 amino acids. V was trimmed by 3 bases and J by 4 bases, leaving 12 bases between them. CDR3: CSVEEGLGETQYF. In nucleotides, the CDR3 is TGCAGCGTTGAGGAGGGGTTGGGAGAGACCCAGTACTTC.